These T cell receptor beta chains were read from a single sample in a study of blood T cells in healthy people across ages. TCRdb re-derived calls from the 5' RACE reads in MiXCR, one entry per CDR3 protein. The table shows hundreds of thousands of distinct CDR3 sequences, with around two thirds occurring only once. What was sequenced was blood. The source of these receptors is a man aged 25 to 45 in good health. Each CDR3 is given with its conserved first and last residue. The D gene is left open where the match is weak. Not every row has a clone size; where given, it reads once, few, many or a size class.

j_gene: TRBJ2-1
v_gene: TRBV20-1
len: 13
d_gene: TRBD2
abundance: many
CDR3aa: CSPSGGSLGEQFF
CDR3nt: TGCAGTCCGAGCGGGGGGTCATTGGGTGAGCAGTTCTTC

j_gene: TRBJ2-3
v_gene: TRBV18
len: 16
d_gene: TRBD2
abundance: -
CDR3aa: CASSPLAGATLGTQYF
CDR3nt: TGTGCCAGCTCACCACTAGCGGGGGCCACCTTGGGTACGCAGTATTTT

j_gene: TRBJ2-3
v_gene: TRBV5-1
len: 15
d_gene: TRBD2
abundance: -
CDR3aa: CASSLAGGGPDTQYF
CDR3nt: TGCGCCAGCAGCTTAGCGGGGGGTGGCCCAGATACGCAGTATTTT

j_gene: TRBJ2-5
v_gene: TRBV3-1
len: 16
d_gene: TRBD2
abundance: once
CDR3aa: CASSPGLATQQETQYF
CDR3nt: TGTGCCAGCAGCCCCGGACTAGCGACCCAGCAAGAGACCCAGTACTTC

j_gene: TRBJ2-7
v_gene: TRBV7-3
len: 15
d_gene: -
abundance: -
CDR3aa: CASSLTPGPTDEQYF
CDR3nt: TGTGCCAGCAGCTTAACTCCGGGGCCAACGGACGAGCAGTACTTC

j_gene: TRBJ2-5
v_gene: TRBV6-2/TRBV6-3
len: 15
d_gene: -
abundance: -
CDR3aa: CASSYSATIKETQYF
CDR3nt: TGTGCCAGCAGTTACTCGGCGACTATTAAAGAGACCCAGTACTTC

j_gene: TRBJ2-7
v_gene: TRBV6-2/TRBV6-3
len: 11
d_gene: -
abundance: -
CDR3aa: CASSYYHEQYF
CDR3nt: TGTGCCAGCAGTTACTACCACGAGCAGTACTTC

j_gene: TRBJ2-7
v_gene: TRBV5-5
len: 15
d_gene: -
abundance: -
CDR3aa: CASSFGAGGNYEQYF
CDR3nt: TGTGCCAGCAGCTTTGGGGCAGGGGGGAACTACGAGCAGTACTTC

j_gene: TRBJ2-7
v_gene: TRBV12-3/TRBV12-4
len: 14
d_gene: -
abundance: -
CDR3aa: CASSPGLETYEQYF
CDR3nt: TGTGCCAGCAGCCCGGGACTCGAGACCTACGAGCAGTACTTC

j_gene: TRBJ2-1
v_gene: TRBV10-3
len: 15
d_gene: -
abundance: -
CDR3aa: CAIRLDREGENEQFF
CDR3nt: TGTGCCATCAGACTGGACAGGGAGGGAGAAAATGAGCAGTTCTTC

j_gene: TRBJ1-6
v_gene: TRBV6-2/TRBV6-3
len: 14
d_gene: TRBD1
abundance: -
CDR3aa: CASTKRQGDSPLHF
CDR3nt: TGTGCCAGCACCAAACGACAGGGGGATTCACCCCTCCACTTT

j_gene: TRBJ2-7
v_gene: TRBV20-1
len: 15
d_gene: TRBD1
abundance: few
CDR3aa: CSARGPGQGIYEQYF
CDR3nt: TGCAGTGCTAGGGGACCGGGACAGGGGATCTACGAGCAGTACTTC

j_gene: TRBJ2-1
v_gene: TRBV4-3
len: 18
d_gene: -
abundance: -
CDR3aa: CASSQDPLAETLYNEQFF
CDR3nt: TGCGCCAGCAGCCAAGATCCCTTAGCAGAGACACTCTACAATGAGCAGTTCTTC

j_gene: TRBJ2-7
v_gene: TRBV4-3
len: 14
d_gene: -
abundance: -
CDR3aa: CASSQFGGNYEQYF
CDR3nt: TGCGCCAGCAGCCAATTTGGCGGGAACTACGAGCAGTACTTC

j_gene: TRBJ2-5
v_gene: TRBV20-1
len: 14
d_gene: -
abundance: -
CDR3aa: CSAPAGGRKETQYF
CDR3nt: TGCAGTGCTCCAGCAGGGGGGAGGAAGGAGACCCAGTACTTC

j_gene: TRBJ2-6
v_gene: TRBV24-1
len: 19
d_gene: -
abundance: -
CDR3aa: CATSDWQVGGVSGANVLTF
CDR3nt: TGTGCCACCAGTGATTGGCAGGTCGGAGGGGTCTCTGGGGCCAACGTCCTGACTTTC

j_gene: TRBJ2-1
v_gene: TRBV7-9
len: 14
d_gene: TRBD1
abundance: -
CDR3aa: CASSSKLTGNEQFF
CDR3nt: TGTGCCAGCAGCTCTAAGCTGACAGGGAATGAGCAGTTCTTC

j_gene: TRBJ2-5
v_gene: TRBV7-9
len: 13
d_gene: -
abundance: -
CDR3aa: CASSLANIRPQYF
CDR3nt: TGTGCCAGCAGCTTAGCCAACATCCGGCCCCAGTACTTC

j_gene: TRBJ1-1
v_gene: TRBV6-5
len: 14
d_gene: -
abundance: -
CDR3aa: CASSYSSTNTEAFF
CDR3nt: TGTGCCAGCAGTTACTCCAGCACGAACACTGAAGCTTTCTTT

j_gene: TRBJ2-2
v_gene: TRBV4-3
len: 14
d_gene: TRBD1
abundance: -
CDR3aa: CASSQETGAGELFF
CDR3nt: TGCGCCAGCAGCCAAGAGACAGGGGCCGGGGAGCTGTTTTTT

j_gene: TRBJ2-7
v_gene: TRBV12-3/TRBV12-4
len: 16
d_gene: TRBD1
abundance: -
CDR3aa: CASSSPFGQGIYEQYF
CDR3nt: TGTGCCAGCAGTTCGCCATTCGGACAGGGAATCTACGAGCAGTACTTC

j_gene: TRBJ2-7
v_gene: TRBV12-3/TRBV12-4
len: 9
d_gene: -
abundance: few
CDR3aa: CAPGDEQYF
CDR3nt: TGTGCCCCCGGGGACGAGCAGTACTTC

j_gene: TRBJ1-2
v_gene: TRBV3-1
len: 16
d_gene: TRBD1
abundance: few
CDR3aa: CASSHRPGQANYGYTF
CDR3nt: TGTGCCAGCAGCCATCGCCCGGGACAGGCGAACTATGGCTACACCTTC

j_gene: TRBJ2-5
v_gene: TRBV29-1
len: 13
d_gene: -
abundance: -
CDR3aa: CSVEAEVRRTQYF
CDR3nt: TGCAGCGTTGAAGCAGAGGTCCGTCGGACCCAGTACTTC

j_gene: TRBJ2-1
v_gene: TRBV29-1
len: 14
d_gene: TRBD1
abundance: -
CDR3aa: CSGTGTVSYNEQFF
CDR3nt: TGCAGCGGAACCGGGACAGTATCCTACAATGAGCAGTTCTTC

j_gene: TRBJ1-2
v_gene: TRBV7-2
len: 13
d_gene: -
abundance: medium-sized
CDR3aa: CASSLAGSGGYTF
CDR3nt: TGTGCCAGCAGCTTAGCGGGGTCTGGGGGCTACACCTTC

j_gene: TRBJ2-1
v_gene: TRBV28
len: 14
d_gene: -
abundance: few
CDR3aa: CASIQGGAYDEQFF
CDR3nt: TGTGCCAGCATTCAAGGGGGAGCCTACGATGAGCAGTTCTTC

j_gene: TRBJ2-1
v_gene: TRBV10-3
len: 18
d_gene: TRBD1
abundance: many
CDR3aa: CAIRAGTGVPGGNNEQFF
CDR3nt: TGTGCCATCAGAGCCGGGACAGGGGTTCCGGGTGGGAACAATGAGCAGTTCTTC

j_gene: TRBJ1-1
v_gene: TRBV27
len: 13
d_gene: -
abundance: many
CDR3aa: CASSVSVDTEAFF
CDR3nt: TGTGCCAGCAGTGTATCGGTGGACACTGAAGCTTTCTTT

j_gene: TRBJ2-7
v_gene: TRBV5-1
len: 14
d_gene: TRBD2
abundance: few
CDR3aa: CASSLGSGGDEQYF
CDR3nt: TGCGCCAGCAGCTTGGGTAGCGGGGGCGACGAGCAGTACTTC

j_gene: TRBJ2-2
v_gene: TRBV4-3
len: 15
d_gene: TRBD2
abundance: -
CDR3aa: CASSLAGVITGELFF
CDR3nt: TGCGCCAGCAGCTTAGCGGGGGTAATCACCGGGGAGCTGTTTTTT

j_gene: TRBJ2-5
v_gene: TRBV28
len: 13
d_gene: -
abundance: -
CDR3aa: CASSGGQKETQYF
CDR3nt: TGTGCCAGCAGTGGGGGACAAAAAGAGACCCAGTACTTC

j_gene: TRBJ2-5
v_gene: TRBV20-1
len: 14
d_gene: TRBD2
abundance: -
CDR3aa: CSAKSAGGQETQYF
CDR3nt: TGCAGTGCCAAGTCAGCGGGGGGCCAAGAGACCCAGTACTTC

j_gene: TRBJ2-5
v_gene: TRBV14
len: 13
d_gene: TRBD1
abundance: -
CDR3aa: CASSQRDSETQYF
CDR3nt: TGTGCCAGCAGCCAGAGGGACAGTGAGACCCAGTACTTC

j_gene: TRBJ2-6
v_gene: TRBV7-9
len: 20
d_gene: TRBD1
abundance: few
CDR3aa: CASSLTFSGQGHSGANVLTF
CDR3nt: TGTGCCAGCAGCTTAACTTTTTCGGGACAGGGACACTCTGGGGCCAACGTCCTGACTTTC

j_gene: TRBJ2-1
v_gene: TRBV9
len: 15
d_gene: TRBD2
abundance: -
CDR3aa: CASSPLAGDYNEQFF
CDR3nt: TGTGCCAGCAGCCCCTTGGCGGGGGACTACAATGAGCAGTTCTTC

j_gene: TRBJ2-5
v_gene: TRBV25-1
len: 14
d_gene: -
abundance: -
CDR3aa: CASSEWGGRETQYF
CDR3nt: TGTGCCAGCAGTGAATGGGGGGGGCGAGAGACCCAGTACTTC

j_gene: TRBJ1-1
v_gene: TRBV13
len: 14
d_gene: -
abundance: few
CDR3aa: CASSLVLGDTEAFF
CDR3nt: TGTGCCAGCAGCTTAGTTCTTGGGGACACTGAAGCTTTCTTT

j_gene: TRBJ1-2
v_gene: TRBV7-9
len: 15
d_gene: -
abundance: -
CDR3aa: CASSLDGGPGYGYTF
CDR3nt: TGTGCCAGCAGCTTAGATGGCGGGCCCGGCTATGGCTACACCTTC

j_gene: TRBJ2-4
v_gene: TRBV20-1
len: 14
d_gene: -
abundance: -
CDR3aa: CSATQGLAKNIQYF
CDR3nt: TGCAGTGCCACACAGGGCCTAGCCAAAAACATTCAGTACTTC

j_gene: TRBJ2-1
v_gene: TRBV7-2
len: 15
d_gene: TRBD2
abundance: -
CDR3aa: CASSLTSGLYNEQFF
CDR3nt: TGTGCCAGCAGCCTCACTAGCGGTCTATACAATGAGCAGTTCTTC

j_gene: TRBJ2-6
v_gene: TRBV20-1
len: 16
d_gene: -
abundance: -
CDR3aa: CSARDAQNGGANVLTF
CDR3nt: TGCAGTGCTAGAGATGCCCAAAACGGGGGGGCCAACGTCCTGACTTTC

j_gene: TRBJ2-7
v_gene: TRBV6-2/TRBV6-3
len: 14
d_gene: -
abundance: few
CDR3aa: CASSFSGTSGEQYF
CDR3nt: TGTGCCAGCAGTTTTTCCGGGACAAGTGGCGAGCAGTACTTC

j_gene: TRBJ2-3
v_gene: TRBV7-9
len: 12
d_gene: -
abundance: few
CDR3aa: CASRKGGDTQYF
CDR3nt: TGTGCCAGCAGGAAGGGGGGCGATACGCAGTATTTT

j_gene: TRBJ2-7
v_gene: TRBV15
len: 17
d_gene: -
abundance: -
CDR3aa: CATSRVRDPDPSYEQYF
CDR3nt: TGTGCCACCAGCAGAGTCCGGGACCCAGACCCTTCCTACGAGCAGTACTTC

j_gene: TRBJ2-7
v_gene: TRBV7-9
len: 17
d_gene: -
abundance: -
CDR3aa: CASSLATTATLTYEQYF
CDR3nt: TGTGCCAGCAGCTTAGCGACGACCGCTACTCTTACCTACGAGCAGTACTTC

j_gene: TRBJ2-7
v_gene: TRBV6-5
len: 14
d_gene: -
abundance: once
CDR3aa: CASRPGGPPYEQYF
CDR3nt: TGTGCCAGCAGACCTGGGGGGCCCCCCTACGAGCAGTACTTC

j_gene: TRBJ1-2
v_gene: TRBV28
len: 13
d_gene: -
abundance: -
CDR3aa: CASSFGNYGGYTF
CDR3nt: TGTGCCAGCAGTTTTGGGAACTATGGGGGCTACACCTTC

j_gene: TRBJ1-4
v_gene: TRBV4-3
len: 15
d_gene: -
abundance: -
CDR3aa: CASSTRTAPAEKLFF
CDR3nt: TGCGCCAGCAGCACCCGGACAGCCCCGGCTGAAAAACTGTTTTTT

j_gene: TRBJ2-1
v_gene: TRBV2
len: 11
d_gene: -
abundance: few
CDR3aa: CASSGGLEQFF
CDR3nt: TGTGCCAGCTCCGGGGGTTTAGAGCAGTTCTTC

j_gene: TRBJ2-7
v_gene: TRBV7-9
len: 17
d_gene: -
abundance: -
CDR3aa: CASSLVLREKDLYEQYF
CDR3nt: TGTGCCAGCAGCTTAGTTCTCAGGGAGAAGGACTTATACGAGCAGTACTTC

j_gene: TRBJ2-3
v_gene: TRBV5-1
len: 17
d_gene: TRBD2
abundance: once
CDR3aa: CASSDVGGGGLTDTQYF
CDR3nt: TGCGCCAGCAGCGACGTCGGTGGCGGGGGGCTCACAGATACGCAGTATTTT

j_gene: TRBJ2-1
v_gene: TRBV28
len: 15
d_gene: TRBD1
abundance: many
CDR3aa: CASSPGTGDYNEQFF
CDR3nt: TGTGCCAGCAGTCCCGGGACAGGGGACTACAATGAGCAGTTCTTC